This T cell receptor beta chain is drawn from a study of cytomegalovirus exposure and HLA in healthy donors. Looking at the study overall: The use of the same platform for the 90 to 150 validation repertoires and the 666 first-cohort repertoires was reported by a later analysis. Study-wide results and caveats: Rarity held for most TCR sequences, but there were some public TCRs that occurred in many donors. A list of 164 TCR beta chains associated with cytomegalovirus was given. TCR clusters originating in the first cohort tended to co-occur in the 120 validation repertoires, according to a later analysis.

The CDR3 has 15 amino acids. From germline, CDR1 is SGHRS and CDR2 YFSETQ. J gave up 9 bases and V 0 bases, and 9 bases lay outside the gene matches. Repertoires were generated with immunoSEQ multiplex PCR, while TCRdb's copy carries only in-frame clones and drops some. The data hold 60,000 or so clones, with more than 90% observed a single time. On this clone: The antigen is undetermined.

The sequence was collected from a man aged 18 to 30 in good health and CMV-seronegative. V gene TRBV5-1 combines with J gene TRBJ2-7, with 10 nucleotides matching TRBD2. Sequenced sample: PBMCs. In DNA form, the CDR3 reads TGCGCCAGCAGCTTGGAACTAGCGGGATACGATGGGCAGTACTTC. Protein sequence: CASSLELAGYDGQYF.